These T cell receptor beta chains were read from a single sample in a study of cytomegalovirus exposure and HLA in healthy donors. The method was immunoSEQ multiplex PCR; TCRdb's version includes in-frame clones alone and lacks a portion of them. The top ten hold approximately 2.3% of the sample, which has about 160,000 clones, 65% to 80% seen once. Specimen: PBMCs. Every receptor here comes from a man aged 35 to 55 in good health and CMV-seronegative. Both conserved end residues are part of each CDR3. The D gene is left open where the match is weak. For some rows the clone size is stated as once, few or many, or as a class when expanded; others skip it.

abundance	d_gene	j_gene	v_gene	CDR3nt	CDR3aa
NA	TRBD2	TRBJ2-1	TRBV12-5	TGTGCTAGTGGTCTAGCGGGAGACTTTGAGCAGTTCTTC	CASGLAGDFEQFF
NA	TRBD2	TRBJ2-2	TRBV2	TGTGCCAGCAATCGACTAGCGGGAGAGGCCGGGGAGCTGTTTTTT	CASNRLAGEAGELFF
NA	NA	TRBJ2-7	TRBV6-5	TGTGCCAGCAGTCTTGACGGAGCCTCCTACGAGCAGTACTTC	CASSLDGASYEQYF
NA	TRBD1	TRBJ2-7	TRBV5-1	TGCGCCAGCAGCTTCCTGTCCGGGACAGGCTACGAGCAGTACTTC	CASSFLSGTGYEQYF
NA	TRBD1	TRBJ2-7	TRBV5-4	TGTGCCAGCAGCTTTCGGCGACAGGGTAATCAGGAGCAGTACTTC	CASSFRRQGNQEQYF
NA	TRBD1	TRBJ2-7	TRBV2	TGTGCCAGCAGTGTTGGGCCGGGACAGGGCTCCTACGAGCAGTACTTC	CASSVGPGQGSYEQYF
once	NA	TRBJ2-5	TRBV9	TGTGCCAGCAGCGTAGCACCCCGGGGGGAGACCCAGTACTTC	CASSVAPRGETQYF
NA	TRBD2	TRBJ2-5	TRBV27	TGTGCCAGCAGTTCCCTTGGGACTAGCGGGGTCCAAGAGACCCAGTACTTC	CASSSLGTSGVQETQYF
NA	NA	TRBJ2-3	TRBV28	TGTGCCAGCAGTTCCCCGGGAACAGATACGCAGTATTTT	CASSSPGTDTQYF
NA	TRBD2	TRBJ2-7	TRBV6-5	TGTGCCAGTAGCGGGATATACGAGCAGTACTTC	CASSGIYEQYF
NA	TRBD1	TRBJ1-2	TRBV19	TGTGCCAGTATGCGACAGGGGGCCGATGGCTACACCTTC	CASMRQGADGYTF
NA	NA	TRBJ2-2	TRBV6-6	TGTGCCAGCAGTATCGACACCGGGGAGCTGTTTTTT	CASSIDTGELFF
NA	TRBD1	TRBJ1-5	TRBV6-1	TGTGCCAGCAGTGAAGCGCCATACAGGGGGAGGCAGCCCCAGCATTTT	CASSEAPYRGRQPQHF
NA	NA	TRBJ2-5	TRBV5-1	TGCGCCAGCAAGCAGGCCCAAGAGACCCAGTACTTC	CASKQAQETQYF
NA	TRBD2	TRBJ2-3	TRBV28	TGTGCCAGCAGATGGACTAGGAGCACAGATACGCAGTATTTT	CASRWTRSTDTQYF
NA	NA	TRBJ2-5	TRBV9	TGTGCCAGCAGCAACCCAGAAGTATCCCGCGGCAGCCAAGAGACCCAGTACTTC	CASSNPEVSRGSQETQYF
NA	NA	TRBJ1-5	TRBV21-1	TGTGCCAGCAGCAAAGCCAGGACAGGGGGCCATGGCAATCAGCCCCAGCATTTT	CASSKARTGGHGNQPQHF
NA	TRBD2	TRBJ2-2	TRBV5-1	TGCGCCAGCAGCCCGGGACTAGCGGGAGTCCCCGGGGAGCTGTTTTTT	CASSPGLAGVPGELFF
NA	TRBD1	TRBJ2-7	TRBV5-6	TGTGCCAGCAGCTTAGGGGCCGGGACAGCTCCCTACGAGCAGTACTTC	CASSLGAGTAPYEQYF
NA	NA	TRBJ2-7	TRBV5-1	TGCGCCAGCAGCCCCACAGACGGCCCGCCCTCCTACGAGCAGTACTTC	CASSPTDGPPSYEQYF
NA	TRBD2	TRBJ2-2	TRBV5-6	TGTGCCAGCAGCCCCGGGGGGGCAGGGCGTCCCGGGGAGCTGTTTTTT	CASSPGGAGRPGELFF
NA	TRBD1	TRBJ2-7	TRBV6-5	TGTGCCAGCAGTTTACAGGGGGGCTCCTACGAGCAGTACTTC	CASSLQGGSYEQYF
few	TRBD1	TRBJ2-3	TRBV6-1	TGTGCCAGCAGTGAATTAGGACAGGCCAGCACAGATACGCAGTATTTT	CASSELGQASTDTQYF
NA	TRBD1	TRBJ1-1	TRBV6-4	TGTGCCAGCAGTGCCCGGGACAGGGGGAACACTGAAGCTTTCTTT	CASSARDRGNTEAFF
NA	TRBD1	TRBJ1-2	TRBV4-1	TGCGCCAGCAGCAATCCATGGAGGGGGCTGAGGCATGGCTACACCTTC	CASSNPWRGLRHGYTF
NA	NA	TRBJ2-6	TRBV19	TGTGCCAGTAGCCAGGGGCAAGCGGCCAACGGCCTGACTTTC	CASSQGQAANGLTF
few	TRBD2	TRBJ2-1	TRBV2	TGTGCCAGCACCCTCGGGGGGTCGGCCTACAATGAGCAGTTCTTC	CASTLGGSAYNEQFF
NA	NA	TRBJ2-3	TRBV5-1	TGCGCCAGCAGCTTGGGAAGGGAGCACCTGCCAACAGATACGCAGTATTTT	CASSLGREHLPTDTQYF
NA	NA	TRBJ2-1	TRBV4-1	TGCGCCAGCAGCCCATGGGAGAAGGGCGGACCAACGCAGTTCTTC	CASSPWEKGGPTQFF
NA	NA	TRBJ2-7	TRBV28	TGTGCCAGCCAAAAGCTCAGGGGATCCTACGAGCAGTACTTC	CASQKLRGSYEQYF
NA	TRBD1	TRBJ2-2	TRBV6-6	TGTGCCAGCTTGGGACAGGCGAACACCGGGGAGCTGTTTTTT	CASLGQANTGELFF
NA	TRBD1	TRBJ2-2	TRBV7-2	TGTGCCAGCAGCTTTCCGGACAGGAAAACCGGGGAGCTGTTTTTT	CASSFPDRKTGELFF
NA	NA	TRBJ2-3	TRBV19	TGTGCCAGTAGTCGATCCGGGGGCACAGATACGCAGTATTTT	CASSRSGGTDTQYF
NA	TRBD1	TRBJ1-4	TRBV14	TGTGCCAGCAGCCAAGATGGGACAGGGGCAGGAGAAAAACTGTTTTTT	CASSQDGTGAGEKLFF
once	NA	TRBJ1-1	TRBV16	TGTGCCAGCAGCCAATCGGAGATCATGAACACTGAAGCTTTCTTT	CASSQSEIMNTEAFF
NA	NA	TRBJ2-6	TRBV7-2	TGTGCCAGCAGCTTATCTCAGGGGACTGGGGCCAACGTCCTGACTTTC	CASSLSQGTGANVLTF
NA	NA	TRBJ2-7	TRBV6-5	TGTGCCAGCAGTTACGACAGCTTCTCCGAGCAGTACTTC	CASSYDSFSEQYF
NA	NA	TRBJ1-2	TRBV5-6	TGTGCCAGCAGCTTGTTGTTGGGGGGAGGAAGGGACTATGGCTACACCTTC	CASSLLLGGGRDYGYTF
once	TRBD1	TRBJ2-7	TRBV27	TGTGCCAGCAGTTTCGCGGGACAGGGGCACCACGAGCAGTACTTC	CASSFAGQGHHEQYF
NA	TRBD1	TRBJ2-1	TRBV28	TGTGCCAGCACTCCCGGACAGGGCTCCTACAATGAGCAGTTCTTC	CASTPGQGSYNEQFF